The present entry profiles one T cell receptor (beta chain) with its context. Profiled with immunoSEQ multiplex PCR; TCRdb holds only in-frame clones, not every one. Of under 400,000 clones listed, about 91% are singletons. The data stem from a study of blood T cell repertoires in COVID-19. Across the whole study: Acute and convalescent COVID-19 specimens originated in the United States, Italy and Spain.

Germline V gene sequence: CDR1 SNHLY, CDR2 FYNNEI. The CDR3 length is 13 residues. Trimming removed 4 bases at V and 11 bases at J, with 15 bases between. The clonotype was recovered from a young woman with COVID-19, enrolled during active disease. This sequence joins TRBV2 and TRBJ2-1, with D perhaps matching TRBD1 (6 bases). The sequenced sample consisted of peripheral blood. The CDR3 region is CASSVSQGKKQFF. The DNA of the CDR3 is TGTGCCAGCAGTGTCTCACAGGGTAAAAAGCAGTTCTTC.